This T cell receptor beta chain appears in the sequencing data of a study of T cell changes during pregnancy in multiple sclerosis (dated by TCRdb to between 2018 and 2020). Regarding the research as a whole: In women with multiple sclerosis, the researchers looked at how the T cell repertoire shifted as pregnancy progressed.

As encoded in the germline V gene, CDR1 is MNHEY while CDR2 is SVGAGI. From the cysteine through the phenylalanine, the CDR3 covers 15 amino acids. Only the CDR3 DNA is retained, 45 bases long and in frame from the first base. Relative to germline, V is missing 7 bases and J is missing 7 bases, with 9 bases of the junction outside any gene match. Preparation of the library involved the immunoSEQ multiplex PCR assay. In TCRdb, the immuneACCESS table is reduced to in-frame sequences with V and J assigned. These tables do not hold every clone; where another copy was compared, an unresolved V gene accounts for under half, and the others remain unexplained. This sample comprises about 44,000 clones, roughly 92% of them detected only once. Clones ranked in the top ten supply roughly 0.7% of the sample. In regard to this clone: Its antigen has not been determined. Base qualities were left out, and no much larger clone turns up one base away.

The sample here was CD4+ T cells from peripheral blood mononuclear cells, taken in the first trimester of pregnancy. The chain joins TRBV6-5 to TRBJ2-1; TRBD2 lines up with 11 middle nucleotides. The source is a female donor with multiple sclerosis, enrolled in a pregnancy study. The DNA sequence is TGTGCCAGCACCTACCGGGCTAGCGGGAGGAATGAGCAGTTCTTC. Its protein product is CASTYRASGRNEQFF.